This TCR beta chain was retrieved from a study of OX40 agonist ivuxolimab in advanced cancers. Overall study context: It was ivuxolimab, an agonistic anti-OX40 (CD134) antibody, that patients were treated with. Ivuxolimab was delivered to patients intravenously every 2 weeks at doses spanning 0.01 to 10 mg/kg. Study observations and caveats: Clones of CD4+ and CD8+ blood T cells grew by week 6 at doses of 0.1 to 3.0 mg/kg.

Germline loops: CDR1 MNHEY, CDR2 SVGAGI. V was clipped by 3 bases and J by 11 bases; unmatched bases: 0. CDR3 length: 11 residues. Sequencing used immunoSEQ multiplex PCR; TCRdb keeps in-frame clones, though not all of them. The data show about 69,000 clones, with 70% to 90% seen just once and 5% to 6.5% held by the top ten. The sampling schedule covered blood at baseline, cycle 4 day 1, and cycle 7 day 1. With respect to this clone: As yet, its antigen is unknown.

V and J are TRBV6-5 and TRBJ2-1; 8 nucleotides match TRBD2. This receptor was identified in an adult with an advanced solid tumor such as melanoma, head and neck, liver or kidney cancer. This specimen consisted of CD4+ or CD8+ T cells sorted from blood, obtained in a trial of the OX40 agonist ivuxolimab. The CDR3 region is CASSYSGKQFF. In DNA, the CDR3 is TGTGCCAGCAGTTATAGCGGGAAGCAGTTCTTC.